These 22 T cell receptor beta chains were all obtained from the same sample, sequenced in a study of long-term antiretroviral therapy in people with HIV. Investigators performed immunoSEQ version v3.0 at survey level. Generated by immunoSEQ multiplex PCR, the TCRdb table keeps only in-frame clones and is missing some. The table has 24,000 or so clones, approximately 93% seen once. Sequenced here: unsorted PBMCs, sampled 7.6 years after starting antiretroviral therapy. Receptors originate from a woman aged 35 to 49 with HIV.

The CDR3 here is CASSEAGQWANSPLHF. CDR3 nucleotide sequence: TGTGCCAGCAGTGAAGCGGGACAGTGGGCCAATTCACCCCTCCACTTT. The chain joins TRBV6-1 to TRBJ1-6, with TRBD1 matching over 7 bases. Germline CDR1 MNHNS, CDR2 SASEGT. This CDR3 has 16 amino acids. Unmatched junction bases numbered 6, after V lost 0 bases and J lost 7 bases.

This clone was detected once. This rearrangement joins TRBV19 to TRBJ1-1; D is unclear. V lost 5 bases to trimming and J lost 1 base, with 23 bases between them. The germline gives CDR1 LNHDA, CDR2 SQIVND (reference sequence). The CDR3 spans 18 residues. The CDR3 loop is CASSFLSGSTRTNTEAFF. As DNA, the CDR3 is TGTGCCAGTAGTTTCCTCTCGGGGAGTACGCGAACGAACACTGAAGCTTTCTTT.

Only one count was recorded for this clone. The chain is built from TRBV5-5 and TRBJ2-7, with D possibly being TRBD1 (6 bases). CDR3 size: 14 residues. Germline assignment: CDR1 SGHKS and CDR2 YYEKEE (reference sequence). With 1 base removed from V and 1 base from J, the gap between germline ends came to 9 bases. In DNA, the CDR3 is TGTGCCAGCAGCTTGACCGGGACATCCTACGAGCAGTACTTC. It codes for CASSLTGTSYEQYF.

The chain uses TRBV29-1 and TRBJ1-1; D not resolved. Trimming left V 4 bases short and J 1 base short, with 13 bases between. Germline loops: CDR1 SQVTM, CDR2 ANQGSEA. CDR3 size: 14 residues. CDR3 region: CSVANLLSNTEAFF. As DNA, the CDR3 is TGCAGCGTTGCAAATTTATTGTCGAACACTGAAGCTTTCTTT.

This chain links TRBV6-5 with TRBJ2-5, with 8 bases identical to TRBD2. Judging by the DNA end, TRBJ2-7 fits better; the J call may be wrong. CDR1 is MNHEY and CDR2 is SVGAGI in the germline V gene. The length of the CDR3 is 16 residues. The CDR3 sequence: CASSYSGPGGAYEQYF. DNA for the CDR3: TGTGCCAGCAGTTACTCCGGGCCGGGGGGGGCCTACGAGCAGTACTTC.

V gene TRBV5-1 combines with J gene TRBJ2-7; 9 positions agree with TRBD2. The germline V gene encodes CDR1 SGHRS and CDR2 YFSETQ. The CDR3 covers 15 residues. With 0 bases clipped from V and 2 bases from J, the junction kept 3 bases outside the gene matches. CDR3 sequence (DNA): TGCGCCAGCAGCTTGGGTCTAGCGGGGACCTACGAGCAGTACTTC. Translation: CASSLGLAGTYEQYF.

The chain is built from TRBV7-9 and TRBJ2-1, with D tentatively TRBD2 (5 bases). In germline, CDR1 is SEHNR, CDR2 FQNEAQ (reference sequence). V lost 5 bases to trimming and J lost 1 base, with 12 bases between them. This CDR3 comprises 15 residues. The CDR3 reads CASSHSESSYNEQFF. The CDR3 DNA sequence: TGTGCCAGCAGCCATAGCGAGTCTTCCTACAATGAGCAGTTCTTC.

This chain connects TRBV2 to TRBJ1-1; the match to TRBD1 covers 9 bases. The trim removed 6 bases at V and 6 bases at J, leaving 8 bases unmatched. Germline values: CDR1 SNHLY, CDR2 FYNNEI. This CDR3 is 14 amino acids long. Here the CDR3 DNA reads TGTGCCAGCAGCCCCGGGACAGGGCTCCCTGAAGCTTTCTTT. Its translation: CASSPGTGLPEAFF.

The chain links TRBV19 to TRBJ1-3, with D possibly matching TRBD1 (5 bases). Germline loops: CDR1 LNHDA, CDR2 SQIVND (reference sequence). This CDR3 is 14 amino acids long. Trimming left V 3 bases short and J 0 bases short, with 6 bases between. The CDR3, as DNA: TGTGCCAGTAGTATGAGGGGCTCTGGAAACACCATATATTTT. This codes for CASSMRGSGNTIYF.

The table lists this clone with a count of one. The V gene is TRBV14, the J gene TRBJ2-6; 9 bases map to TRBD1. Germline loops: CDR1 SGHDN, CDR2 FVKESK. The CDR3 length is 19 residues. The J segment lost 0 bases and the V segment lost 2 bases, leaving 8 bases of the junction unmatched. The CDR3 DNA is TGTGCCAGCAGCCAACCACGGGACAGGGTAACCTCTGGGGCCAACGTCCTGACTTTC. This sequence encodes CASSQPRDRVTSGANVLTF.

V gene TRBV19 combines with J gene TRBJ1-2, with D maybe TRBD1 (6 bases). Trimming left V 7 bases short and J 4 bases short, with 19 bases between. CDR1 is LNHDA and CDR2 is SQIVND in the germline V gene (reference sequence). This CDR3 is built from 15 residues. The CDR3 DNA reads as TGTGCCAGTATAGGGGGGGCGGACTTCGGCTATGGCTACACCTTC. This sequence encodes CASIGGADFGYGYTF.

This chain joins TRBV7-9 and TRBJ1-1; D remains unclear. The V end lost 1 base, the J end lost 2 bases, and 5 bases lay between the germline ends. CDR1 and CDR2 (germline): SEHNR, FQNEAQ (reference sequence). The length of the CDR3 is 13 residues. The CDR3 DNA sequence: TGTGCCAGCAGCTTAGGGGCAAACACTGAAGCTTTCTTT. The encoded protein is CASSLGANTEAFF.

The rearrangement links TRBV19 to TRBJ2-7; D is undetermined. Trimming took 4 bases from V and 7 from J, leaving 14 bases between them. This CDR3 spans 13 amino acids. Germline V CDR1 and CDR2: LNHDA, SQIVND (reference sequence). The CDR3 DNA reads as TGTGCCAGTAGTAGGGCTCCTCTCGGGGAGCAGTACTTC. Its protein is CASSRAPLGEQYF.

The chain recombines TRBV9 with TRBJ1-1; 8 positions agree with TRBD1. The length of the CDR3 is 15 residues. In germline, CDR1 is SGDLS, CDR2 YYNGEE. Germline trimming cut 7 bases from V and 1 base from J; bases unmatched to any gene: 9. CDR3 in DNA: TGTGCCAGCTCCGGACAGGGAAGGCAGAACACTGAAGCTTTCTTT. Translated, it gives CASSGQGRQNTEAFF.

J is TRBJ1-6 and V is TRBV6-6; a possible D gene is TRBD1 (6 bases). This CDR3 has 14 amino acids. Germline V gives CDR1 MNHNY, CDR2 SVGAGI (reference sequence). The germline V and J ends were trimmed by 8 bases and 6 bases, with 14 bases remaining between them. For the CDR3, the DNA is TGTGCCAGCTTGGGAAGGGGGACTAATTCACCCCTCCACTTT. This encodes CASLGRGTNSPLHF.

This rearrangement joins TRBV7-9 to TRBJ2-7; 7 bases match TRBD1. V gave up 2 bases and J gave up 2 bases; unmatched junction bases: 9. The CDR3 extends over 16 amino acids. Germline V lookup: CDR1 SEHNR, CDR2 FQNEAQ (reference sequence). CDR3: CASSLSPGQVTYEQYF. CDR3 nucleotide sequence: TGTGCCAGCAGCTTAAGTCCCGGACAGGTGACCTACGAGCAGTACTTC.

This chain uses TRBV10-2 with TRBJ1-6; 7 positions match TRBD1. J gave up 16 bases and V 4 bases, and 10 bases lay outside the gene matches. This CDR3 is 13 amino acids long. The germline CDR1 and CDR2 sequences are WSHSY and SAAADI. The CDR3 region is CASSGTGPLLLHF. CDR3 nucleotides: TGCGCCAGCAGTGGGACAGGTCCTCTCTTGCTCCACTTT.

This sequence joins TRBV5-1 and TRBJ1-2; possible D gene TRBD1, 6 bases. The germline V gene has CDR1 SGHRS and CDR2 YFSETQ. The CDR3 runs 14 residues. Trimming took 0 bases from V and 7 from J, leaving 13 bases between them. The CDR3 region is CASSLDRDFGGYTF. The CDR3 coding sequence is TGCGCCAGCAGCTTGGACAGGGATTTCGGTGGCTACACCTTC.

This rearrangement joins TRBV2 to TRBJ1-3; D remains unclear. With 8 bases removed from V and 7 bases from J, the gap between germline ends came to 15 bases. This CDR3 is built from 13 residues. The V gene's germline CDR1 is SNHLY and CDR2 FYNNEI. CDR3 sequence (DNA): TGTGCCAGCCACCACACGCTCCAGAACACCATATATTTT. Its translation is CASHHTLQNTIYF.

In DNA form, the CDR3 reads TGTGCCAGCAGCTTGGCCACAGGGGGTCTTAACAATGAGCAGTTCTTC. Translating it yields CASSLATGGLNNEQFF. This chain uses TRBV5-5 with TRBJ2-1; TRBD1 aligns across 8 bases. After removal of 0 bases from V and 5 bases from J, the junction contained 7 bases not matched to a gene. The CDR3 covers 16 residues. Germline CDR1 and CDR2: SGHKS and YYEKEE (reference sequence).

The rearrangement joins TRBV30 to TRBJ2-4, with D tentatively TRBD1 or TRBD2 (5 bases each). The CDR3 runs 12 residues. Trimming pared 5 bases from V and 6 bases from J, leaving 11 bases between. In germline, CDR1 is GTSNPN, CDR2 SVGIG (reference sequence). CDR3 sequence reads: CAWGPGGNIQYF. In nucleotides, the CDR3 is TGTGCCTGGGGTCCTGGGGGAAACATTCAGTACTTC.

For the CDR3, the DNA is TGTGCCAGCTCGCCATCCGGGGATGGCTACACCTTC. Protein sequence: CASSPSGDGYTF. V gene TRBV18 combines with J gene TRBJ1-2, with D hard to call. V lost 6 bases and J lost 6, with 11 bases in between. The CDR3 has 12 amino acids. Looked up from germline, CDR1 is KGHSH and CDR2 is LQKENI.